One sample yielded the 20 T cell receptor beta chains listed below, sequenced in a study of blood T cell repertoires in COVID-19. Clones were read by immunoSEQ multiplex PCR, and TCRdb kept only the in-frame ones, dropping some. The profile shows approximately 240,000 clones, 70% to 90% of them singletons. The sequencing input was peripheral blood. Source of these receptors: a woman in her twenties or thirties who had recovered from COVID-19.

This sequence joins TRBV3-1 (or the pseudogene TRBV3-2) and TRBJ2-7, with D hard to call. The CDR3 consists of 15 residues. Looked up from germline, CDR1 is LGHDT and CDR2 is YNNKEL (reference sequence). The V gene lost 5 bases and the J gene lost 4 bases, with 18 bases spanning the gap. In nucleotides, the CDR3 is TGTGCCAGCAGCTTCGGAAAGACTCGCGGTTACGAGCAGTACTTC. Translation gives CASSFGKTRGYEQYF.

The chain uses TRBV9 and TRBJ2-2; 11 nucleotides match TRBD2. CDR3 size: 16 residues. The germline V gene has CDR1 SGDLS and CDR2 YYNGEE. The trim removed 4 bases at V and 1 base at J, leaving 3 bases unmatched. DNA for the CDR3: TGTGCCAGCAGCTATGGACTAGCGGGGAACACCGGGGAGCTGTTTTTT. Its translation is CASSYGLAGNTGELFF.

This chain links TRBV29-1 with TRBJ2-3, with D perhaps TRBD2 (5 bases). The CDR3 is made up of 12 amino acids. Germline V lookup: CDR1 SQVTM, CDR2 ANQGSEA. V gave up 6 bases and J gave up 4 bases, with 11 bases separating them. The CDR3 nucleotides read TGCAGCGTCACCGGGGTAGCAGATACGCAGTATTTT. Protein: CSVTGVADTQYF.

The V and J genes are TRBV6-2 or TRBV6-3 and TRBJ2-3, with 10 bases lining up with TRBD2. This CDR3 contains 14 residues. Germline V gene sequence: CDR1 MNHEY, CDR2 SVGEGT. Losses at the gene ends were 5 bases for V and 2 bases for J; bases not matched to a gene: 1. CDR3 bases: TGTGCCAGCAGTAGCGGGGGGGCCACAGATACGCAGTATTTT. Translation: CASSSGGATDTQYF.

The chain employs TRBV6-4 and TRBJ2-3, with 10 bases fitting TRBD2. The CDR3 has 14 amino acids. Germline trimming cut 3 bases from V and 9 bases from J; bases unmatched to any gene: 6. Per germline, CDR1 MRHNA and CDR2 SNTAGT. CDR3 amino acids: CASSEASGGTTQYF. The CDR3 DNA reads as TGTGCCAGCAGTGAGGCTAGCGGGGGAACAACGCAGTATTTT.

The CDR3 DNA sequence: TGTGCCAGCAAAGAAGGACTAGCGGTTGCCGGGTACTTC. It specifies CASKEGLAVAGYF. The chain recombines TRBV2 with TRBJ2-7; the match to TRBD2 covers 10 bases. CDR1 SNHLY and CDR2 FYNNEI come from the germline V gene. V shed 7 bases and J 12 bases; nucleotides not matched to a gene: 12. The CDR3 sequence is 13 residues long. Drawing the rest from reference TRBV2 and TRBJ2-7, the complete variable domain is EPEVTQTPSHQVTQMGQEVILRCVPISNHLYFYWYRQILGQKVEFLVSFYNNEISEKSEIFDDQFSVERPDGSNFTLKIRSTKLEDSAMYFCASKEGLAVAGYFGPGTRLTVT.

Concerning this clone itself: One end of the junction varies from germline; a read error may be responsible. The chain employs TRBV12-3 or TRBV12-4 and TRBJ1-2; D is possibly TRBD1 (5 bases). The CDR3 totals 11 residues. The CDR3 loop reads CASSSRGTAVF. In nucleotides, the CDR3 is TGTGCCAGCAGTTCCCGGGGGACTGCCGTCTTC.

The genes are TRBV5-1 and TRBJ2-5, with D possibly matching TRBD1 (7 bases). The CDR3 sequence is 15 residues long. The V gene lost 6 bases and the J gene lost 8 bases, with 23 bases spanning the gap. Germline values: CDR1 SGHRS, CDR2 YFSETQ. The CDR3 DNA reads TGCGCCAGCACCCCCGGAGGGACAGCTAAGAAAACCCAGTACTTC. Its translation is CASTPGGTAKKTQYF.

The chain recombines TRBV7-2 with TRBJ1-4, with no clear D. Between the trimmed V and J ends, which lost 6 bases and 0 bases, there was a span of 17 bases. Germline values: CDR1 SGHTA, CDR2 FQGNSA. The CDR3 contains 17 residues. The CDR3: CASRNILGKPTNEKLFF. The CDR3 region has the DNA TGTGCCAGCAGGAACATTCTGGGCAAGCCAACTAATGAAAAACTGTTTTTT.

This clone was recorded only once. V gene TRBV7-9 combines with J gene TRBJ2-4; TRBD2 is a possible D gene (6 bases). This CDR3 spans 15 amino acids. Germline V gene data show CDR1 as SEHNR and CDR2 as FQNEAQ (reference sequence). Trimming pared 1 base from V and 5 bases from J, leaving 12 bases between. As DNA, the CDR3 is TGTGCCAGCAGCTTAGACGGGAGACAACAAAACATTCAGTACTTC. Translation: CASSLDGRQQNIQYF.

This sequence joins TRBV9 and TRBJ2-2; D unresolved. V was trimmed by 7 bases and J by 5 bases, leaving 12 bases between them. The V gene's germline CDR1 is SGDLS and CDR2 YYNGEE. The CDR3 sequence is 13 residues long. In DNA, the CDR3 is TGTGCCAGCGAGAGTCTCAAGACCGGGGAGCTGTTTTTT. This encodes CASESLKTGELFF.

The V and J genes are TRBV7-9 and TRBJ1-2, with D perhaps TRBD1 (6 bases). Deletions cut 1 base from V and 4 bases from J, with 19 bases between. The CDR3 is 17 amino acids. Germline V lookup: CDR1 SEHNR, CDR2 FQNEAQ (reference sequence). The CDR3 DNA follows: TGTGCCAGCAGCTTAGACAGAGCGGCAGGGGCGATCTATGGCTACACCTTC. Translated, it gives CASSLDRAAGAIYGYTF.

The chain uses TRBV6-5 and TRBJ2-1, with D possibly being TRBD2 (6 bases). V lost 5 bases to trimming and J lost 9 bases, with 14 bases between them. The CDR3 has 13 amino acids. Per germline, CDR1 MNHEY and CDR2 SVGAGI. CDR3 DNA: TGTGCCAGCAGTAGGTCCGTGGAGGGTGAGCAGTTCTTC. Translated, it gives CASSRSVEGEQFF.

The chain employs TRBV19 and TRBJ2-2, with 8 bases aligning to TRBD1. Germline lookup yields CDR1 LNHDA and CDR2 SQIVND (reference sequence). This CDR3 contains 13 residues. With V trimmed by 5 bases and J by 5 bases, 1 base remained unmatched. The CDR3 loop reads CASSHRGTGELFF. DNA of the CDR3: TGTGCCAGTAGTCACAGGGGGACCGGGGAGCTGTTTTTT.

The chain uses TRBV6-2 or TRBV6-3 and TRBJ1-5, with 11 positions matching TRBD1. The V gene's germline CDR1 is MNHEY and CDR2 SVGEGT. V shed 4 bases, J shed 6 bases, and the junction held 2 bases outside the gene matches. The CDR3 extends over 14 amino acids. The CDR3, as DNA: TGTGCCAGCAGTTCGGGACAGGGGGTTCAGCCCCAGCATTTT. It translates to CASSSGQGVQPQHF.

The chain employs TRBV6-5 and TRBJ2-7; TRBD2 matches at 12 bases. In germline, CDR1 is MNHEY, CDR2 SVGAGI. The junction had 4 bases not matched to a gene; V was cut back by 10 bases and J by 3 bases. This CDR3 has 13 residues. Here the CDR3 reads CAITSGGFYEQYF. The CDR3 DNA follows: TGTGCCATTACTAGCGGGGGGTTCTACGAGCAGTACTTC.

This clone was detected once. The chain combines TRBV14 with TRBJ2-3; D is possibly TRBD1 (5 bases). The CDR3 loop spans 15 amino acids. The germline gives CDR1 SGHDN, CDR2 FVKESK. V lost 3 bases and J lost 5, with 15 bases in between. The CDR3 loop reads CASSHDSSGRDTQYF. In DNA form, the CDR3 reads TGTGCCAGCAGCCATGACAGTTCAGGGCGAGATACGCAGTATTTT. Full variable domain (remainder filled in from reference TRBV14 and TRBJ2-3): EAGVTQFPSHSVIEKGQTVTLRCDPISGHDNLYWYRRVMGKEIKFLLHFVKESKQDESGMPNNRFLAERTGGTYSTLKVQPAELEDSGVYFCASSHDSSGRDTQYFGPGTRLTVL.

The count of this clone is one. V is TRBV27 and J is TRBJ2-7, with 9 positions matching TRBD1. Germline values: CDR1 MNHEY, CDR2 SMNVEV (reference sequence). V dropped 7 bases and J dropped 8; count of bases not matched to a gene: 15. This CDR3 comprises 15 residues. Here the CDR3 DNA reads TGTGCCAGCACTCCCCAGGGGGGACAGGGTCGACAGCAGTACTTC. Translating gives CASTPQGGQGRQQYF.

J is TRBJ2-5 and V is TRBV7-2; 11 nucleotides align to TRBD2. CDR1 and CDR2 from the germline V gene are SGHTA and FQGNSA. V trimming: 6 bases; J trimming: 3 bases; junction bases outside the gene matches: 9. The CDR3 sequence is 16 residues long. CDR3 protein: CASRRGVSGGEETQYF. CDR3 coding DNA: TGTGCCAGCAGGAGAGGTGTTAGCGGGGGGGAAGAGACCCAGTACTTC. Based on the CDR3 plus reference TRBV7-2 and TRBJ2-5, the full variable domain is GAGVSQSPSNKVTEKGKDVELRCDPISGHTALYWYRQSLGQGLEFLIYFQGNSAPDKSGLPSDRFSAERTGGSVSTLTIQRTQQEDSAVYLCASRRGVSGGEETQYFGPGTRLLVL.

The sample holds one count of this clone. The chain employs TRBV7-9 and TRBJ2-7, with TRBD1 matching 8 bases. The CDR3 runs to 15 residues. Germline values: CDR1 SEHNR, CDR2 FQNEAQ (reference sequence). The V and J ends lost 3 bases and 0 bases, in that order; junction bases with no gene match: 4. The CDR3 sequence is CASSFGQGASYEQYF. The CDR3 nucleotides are TGTGCCAGCAGCTTCGGGCAGGGGGCCTCCTACGAGCAGTACTTC.